This T cell receptor beta chain was sequenced in a study of blood T cell repertoires in COVID-19. Looking at the study overall: Some COVID-19 samples were acute and others convalescent; all came from the United States, Italy and Spain. The analysed material was cDNA or gDNA that came from T cells, B-cell-depleted T cells, or PBMCs.

Only one count was recorded for this clone. In the study's own analysis: Estimated nucleated cell counts came from reference gene primer amplification. The method was immunoSEQ multiplex PCR; TCRdb's version includes in-frame clones alone and lacks a portion of them. The V and J calls and clone size are taken from that table; D and trimming were inferred from the DNA. Of about 160,000 clones listed, under 85% were seen once; the top ten hold 2.8%. The V segment lost 4 bases and the J segment 8 bases; nucleotides outside the gene matches: 13. This CDR3 comprises 16 residues. The germline V gene has CDR1 LGHDT and CDR2 YNNKEL (reference sequence).

The material sequenced was peripheral blood. The origin of this receptor is a man between 65 and 79 years old with acute or convalescent COVID-19. This chain connects TRBV3-1 (or the pseudogene TRBV3-2) to TRBJ1-2, with 10 bases fitting TRBD1. In DNA, the CDR3 is TGTGCCAGCAGCCCCTCATCAGGGGGACAGGGGATGGGCTACACCTTC. It yields the protein CASSPSSGGQGMGYTF.